The 13 T cell receptor beta chains in this list originate from one sample, sequenced in a study of OX40 agonist ivuxolimab in advanced cancers. TCRdb keeps only in-frame clones here, not all; method: immunoSEQ multiplex PCR. The data show 70,000 to 95,000 clones, with approximately 94% seen just once and around 10% held by the top ten. Sequences were derived from CD4+ or CD8+ T cells sorted from blood, sampled in a trial of the OX40 agonist ivuxolimab. Every receptor here comes from an adult with an advanced solid tumor such as melanoma, head and neck, liver or kidney cancer.

In regard to this clone: Other nucleotide sequences from this sample produce the same CDR3. This sequence joins TRBV4-3 and TRBJ1-5; D ambiguous. In germline, CDR1 is LGHNA, CDR2 YSLEER. V lost 1 base and J 6 bases, leaving 7 bases between the germline ends. There are 13 residues in the CDR3. The CDR3 sequence: CASSQGSGQPQHF. In DNA form, the CDR3 reads TGCGCCAGCAGCCAAGGGTCGGGTCAGCCCCAGCATTTT.

This sequence joins TRBV28 and TRBJ2-1, with D unclear. The germline CDR1 and CDR2 sequences are MDHEN and SYDVKM. CDR3 length: 12 amino acids. Between the trimmed V and J ends, which lost 2 bases and 5 bases, there was a span of 4 bases. The CDR3: CASSLPNNEQFF. The CDR3 nucleotides read TGTGCCAGCAGTTTACCAAACAATGAGCAGTTCTTC.

The CDR3 reads CASSTRQGLAETQYF. The CDR3 DNA sequence: TGTGCCAGCAGCACCCGACAGGGGCTGGCGGAGACCCAGTACTTC. The chain is built from TRBV13 and TRBJ2-5; TRBD1 matches 8 bases. The V and J ends lost 5 bases and 5 bases, in that order; junction bases with no gene match: 10. The CDR3 runs 15 residues. The germline V gene has CDR1 PRHDT and CDR2 FYEKMQ (reference sequence).

V is TRBV28 and J is TRBJ1-1; D call uncertain. There are 14 residues in the CDR3. V was shortened by 6 bases and J by 0 bases, with 11 bases between the two germline ends. CDR1 MDHEN and CDR2 SYDVKM come from the germline V gene. The CDR3 DNA sequence: TGTGCCAGCAGCTTCGAACGACTGAACACTGAAGCTTTCTTT. It encodes CASSFERLNTEAFF.

CDR3 nucleotide sequence: TGTGCCAGCAGCTTGACGGCGGGGGGGCACGTTGAGCAGTTCTTC. Translating it yields CASSLTAGGHVEQFF. This rearrangement joins TRBV5-6 to TRBJ2-1; the match to TRBD2 covers 9 bases. CDR1 SGHDT and CDR2 YYEEEE come from the germline V gene. J was trimmed by 9 bases and V by 1 base; bases with no gene match: 8. CDR3 size: 15 residues.

This clone occurred once. The DNA of the CDR3 is TGTGCCAGCACAGATGCGACAGTTTACGAGCAGTACTTC. It encodes CASTDATVYEQYF. The chain recombines TRBV2 with TRBJ2-7, with TRBD1 as a possible D gene (5 bases). Germline V gene data show CDR1 as SNHLY and CDR2 as FYNNEI. V lost 7 bases, J lost 4 bases, and 14 bases lay in between. There are 13 residues in the CDR3.

This clone showed up just a few times. The chain uses TRBV4-1 and TRBJ1-2; tentative D call: TRBD1 (6 bases). There are 15 residues in the CDR3. Germline V gene lookup returns CDR1 MGHRA and CDR2 YSYEKL. Trimming shortened V by 1 base and J by 4 bases, and 13 bases separated the two germline ends. The CDR3 DNA reads TGCGCCAGCAGCCAAGGGTCAGGGGATTTCTATGGCTACACCTTC. Translating gives CASSQGSGDFYGYTF.

CDR3 DNA sequence: TGTGCCAGCAGCCAAGATTGGGAAACCCAGTACTTC. Translation gives CASSQDWETQYF. This chain links TRBV14 with TRBJ2-5; D call uncertain. V lost 0 bases and J 8 bases, leaving 7 bases between the germline ends. The CDR3 length is 12 residues. From germline, CDR1 is SGHDN and CDR2 FVKESK.

V is TRBV29-1 and J is TRBJ1-2, with 7 bases lining up with TRBD1. This CDR3 is 15 amino acids long. V shed 2 bases and J 3 bases; nucleotides not matched to a gene: 9. Germline assignment: CDR1 SQVTM and CDR2 ANQGSEA. In DNA, the CDR3 is TGCAGCGTTGAAATGCCGACAGGGTTTGACTATGGCTACACCTTC. As protein: CSVEMPTGFDYGYTF.

The CDR3 nucleotides read TGCGCCAGCAGCTTACAGGCGAACACTGAAGCTTTCTTT. Its translation is CASSLQANTEAFF. The gene calls are TRBV5-1 and TRBJ1-1; perhaps TRBD1 as D (5 bases). Germline V gene lookup returns CDR1 SGHRS and CDR2 YFSETQ. The V gene lost 2 bases and the J gene lost 1 base, with 6 bases spanning the gap. The CDR3 loop spans 13 amino acids.

The chain recombines TRBV19 with TRBJ1-3; the D is unclear. From germline, CDR1 is LNHDA and CDR2 SQIVND (reference sequence). This CDR3 has 19 amino acids. Trimming pared 4 bases from V and 0 bases from J, leaving 22 bases between. The CDR3 DNA sequence: TGTGCCAGTAGTACCCTCACATCCCCCCAGCTCCGCTCTGGAAACACCATATATTTT. Protein product: CASSTLTSPQLRSGNTIYF.

This chain links TRBV7-2 with TRBJ2-5; TRBD1 aligns across 7 bases. The J call is doubtful: the DNA matches TRBJ2-7 better. The CDR3 extends over 13 amino acids. Germline values: CDR1 SGHTA, CDR2 FQGNSA. CDR3 in amino acids: CASSWDSRYEQYF. The CDR3 bases are TGTGCCAGCAGCTGGGACAGCCGTTACGAGCAGTACTTC.

This clone was seen a single time. CDR3 residues: CATTPGTGGPEAFF. The CDR3 nucleotides are TGTGCCACCACCCCAGGGACAGGGGGCCCTGAAGCTTTCTTT. The chain links TRBV15 to TRBJ1-1, with 12 positions matching TRBD1. Germline assignment: CDR1 LNHNV and CDR2 YYDKDF (reference sequence). The CDR3 consists of 14 residues. With V trimmed by 7 bases and J by 6 bases, 6 bases remained unmatched.